The 22 T cell receptor beta chains below all came from one sample that was sequenced in a study of blood T cell repertoires in COVID-19. Sequencing used immunoSEQ multiplex PCR; TCRdb keeps in-frame clones, though not all of them. The sample lists approximately 13,000 clones; roughly four fifths were seen once. Sample: peripheral blood. The receptors shown here come from a boy younger than 10 with active or convalescent COVID-19.

The chain carries TRBV11-2 and TRBJ1-1; D gene uncertain. This CDR3 contains 17 residues. Trimming removed 2 bases at V and 0 bases at J, with 16 bases between. Per germline, CDR1 SGHAT and CDR2 FQNNGV. In nucleotides, the CDR3 is TGTGCCAGCAGCTTAAACGGCAGGATCTTCATGAACACTGAAGCTTTCTTT. Translating gives CASSLNGRIFMNTEAFF.

This chain uses TRBV2 with TRBJ2-7; 10 nucleotides agree with TRBD1. Germline trimming cut 7 bases from V and 2 bases from J; bases unmatched to any gene: 8. The length of the CDR3 is 15 residues. Germline CDR1 and CDR2: SNHLY and FYNNEI. CDR3 amino acids: CASNQDRGETYEQYF. The CDR3 DNA reads TGTGCCAGCAACCAGGACAGGGGGGAAACCTACGAGCAGTACTTC.

The V gene is TRBV6-5, the J gene TRBJ2-1; 8 bases match TRBD2. The CDR3 is 15 residues long. Germline assignment: CDR1 MNHEY and CDR2 SVGAGI. J was trimmed by 9 bases and V by 7 bases; bases with no gene match: 14. The CDR3 here is CASTRGGGPGGEQFF. The CDR3 nucleotides read TGTGCCAGCACCCGGGGGGGAGGGCCGGGAGGTGAGCAGTTCTTC.

The chain has TRBV18 and TRBJ2-7, with 9 bases that match TRBD1. The CDR3 is made up of 14 amino acids. Trimming cost V 4 bases and J 7 bases; bases outside gene matches: 8. Germline values: CDR1 KGHSH, CDR2 LQKENI. CDR3 nucleotides: TGTGCCAGCTCACTCAGTACAGGGGGCGGGGAGCAGTACTTC. This sequence encodes CASSLSTGGGEQYF.

The chain links TRBV5-4 to TRBJ1-2; TRBD1 matches at 7 bases. Germline lookup yields CDR1 SGHNT and CDR2 YYREEE (reference sequence). V lost 1 base and J lost 3; bases outside the gene matches: 9. The CDR3 has 16 amino acids. CDR3 DNA sequence: TGTGCCAGCAGCTTGCCGGGACAGTCATCCCACTATGGCTACACCTTC. It codes for CASSLPGQSSHYGYTF.

This rearrangement joins TRBV24-1 to TRBJ1-1; no definite D call. CDR3 length equals 8 residues. V was clipped by 10 bases and J by 8 bases, with 4 bases between them. Germline V CDR1 and CDR2: KGHDR, SFDVKD. The CDR3 sequence: CATAEAFF. CDR3 coding DNA: TGTGCCACGGCAGAAGCTTTCTTT.

The V gene is TRBV5-6, the J gene TRBJ1-1; 7 nucleotides match TRBD1. Germline CDR1 SGHDT, CDR2 YYEEEE. After removal of 4 bases from V and 0 bases from J, the junction contained 3 bases not matched to a gene. There are 14 residues in the CDR3. In DNA form, the CDR3 reads TGTGCCAGCAGCGACGGGACAGTGAACACTGAAGCTTTCTTT. This translates into CASSDGTVNTEAFF.

Only a few counts were recorded for this clone. V gene TRBV19 combines with J gene TRBJ2-3; D remains unclear. Germline V lookup: CDR1 LNHDA, CDR2 SQIVND (reference sequence). The V and J ends lost 3 bases and 0 bases respectively, with 10 bases between them. This CDR3 has 15 amino acids. Here the CDR3 reads CASSMRLVSTDTQYF. In nucleotides, the CDR3 is TGTGCCAGTAGTATGAGGCTAGTTAGCACAGATACGCAGTATTTT.

The J gene is TRBJ1-6, the V gene TRBV28; no clear D. V lost 10 bases and J 10 bases, leaving 23 bases between the germline ends. This CDR3 spans 15 amino acids. The germline V gene encodes CDR1 MDHEN and CDR2 SYDVKM. DNA for the CDR3: TGTGCCACCCTCGACGGATCCCCAGCGCTATCACCCCTCCACTTT. This gives the protein CATLDGSPALSPLHF.

The CDR3 region is CASSPRTGVSGNTIYF. CDR3 in DNA: TGTGCCAGCAGCCCGCGGACAGGAGTCTCTGGAAACACCATATATTTT. The genes are TRBV5-5 and TRBJ1-3, with 7 bases identical to TRBD1. The CDR3 covers 16 residues. The V gene end was trimmed by 4 bases and the J gene end by 0 bases; junction bases not matched to a gene: 7. Germline loops: CDR1 SGHKS, CDR2 YYEKEE (reference sequence).

The rearrangement links TRBV19 to TRBJ2-7; possibly TRBD1 for D (5 bases). Trimming shortened V by 7 bases and J by 1 base, and 11 bases separated the two germline ends. The germline V gene has CDR1 LNHDA and CDR2 SQIVND (reference sequence). CDR3 length equals 13 residues. The CDR3 is CASTSDKSYEQYF. The CDR3 DNA is TGTGCCAGTACCTCGGACAAATCCTACGAGCAGTACTTC.

V gene TRBV7-9 combines with J gene TRBJ2-7; TRBD1 aligns across 9 bases. The V gene's germline CDR1 is SEHNR and CDR2 FQNEAQ (reference sequence). The CDR3 is 14 amino acids. The V and J ends lost 4 bases and 6 bases, in that order; junction bases with no gene match: 7. Here the CDR3 DNA reads TGTGCCAGCAGCTCTTGGACAGGGGCGGGCGAGCAGTACGTC. Residues: CASSSWTGAGEQYV.

CDR3 residues: CASSLGLWNTGELFF. DNA of the CDR3: TGTGCCAGCAGCTTGGGTCTGTGGAACACCGGGGAGCTGTTTTTT. The V and J genes are TRBV5-5 and TRBJ2-2, with D uncertain. The CDR3 runs to 15 residues. CDR1 is SGHKS and CDR2 is YYEKEE in the germline V gene (reference sequence). V gave up 0 bases and J gave up 1 base, with 7 bases separating them.

This chain uses TRBV30 with TRBJ1-5; 7 positions agree with TRBD1. The CDR3 has 12 residues. V was clipped by 7 bases and J by 3 bases; unmatched bases: 3. Germline V lookup: CDR1 GTSNPN, CDR2 SVGIG (reference sequence). CDR3 sequence (DNA): TGTGCCTCACAGGGGCCCAATCAGCCCCAGCATTTT. This encodes CASQGPNQPQHF.

This clone showed up just a few times. The rearrangement joins TRBV20-1 to TRBJ2-3; 9 bases are a match to TRBD2. The CDR3 contains 15 residues. Germline-derived CDR1 and CDR2 are DFQATT and SNEGSKA (reference sequence). Germline trimming cut 3 bases from V and 2 bases from J; bases unmatched to any gene: 6. The CDR3 here is CSASSLAGITDTQYF. As DNA, the CDR3 is TGCAGTGCTAGTTCCCTAGCGGGGATCACAGATACGCAGTATTTT.

V is TRBV18 and J is TRBJ1-5; 10 positions match TRBD1. Germline V lookup: CDR1 KGHSH, CDR2 LQKENI. Losses at the gene ends were 5 bases for V and 7 bases for J; bases not matched to a gene: 8. The length of the CDR3 is 15 residues. The CDR3 coding sequence is TGTGCCAGCTCATCGGGACAGGGGTCGGGACAGCCCCAGCATTTT. This sequence encodes CASSSGQGSGQPQHF.

V is TRBV27 and J is TRBJ2-3; tentative D call: TRBD1 (6 bases). The CDR3 totals 13 residues. V gave up 9 bases and J gave up 1 base, with 11 bases separating them. The germline CDR1 and CDR2 sequences are MNHEY and SMNVEV (reference sequence). The CDR3 sequence: CASVRGGTDTQYF. For the CDR3, the DNA is TGTGCCAGTGTCAGGGGAGGCACAGATACGCAGTATTTT.

The rearrangement joins TRBV6-5 to TRBJ1-1; D is ambiguous. Germline values: CDR1 MNHEY, CDR2 SVGAGI. This CDR3 contains 12 residues. Trimming left V 10 bases short and J 0 bases short, with 9 bases between. The CDR3 loop is CATDYMNTEAFF. The CDR3, as DNA: TGTGCCACCGACTACATGAACACTGAAGCTTTCTTT.

As DNA, the CDR3 is TGTGCCAGCAGCTTGGGCGGGGACTACGAGCAGTACTTC. The encoded protein is CASSLGGDYEQYF. The chain joins TRBV7-3 to TRBJ2-7; TRBD2 might be the D (6 bases). Germline V lookup: CDR1 SGHTA, CDR2 FQGTGA. V lost 3 bases to trimming and J lost 3 bases, with 9 bases between them. There are 13 residues in the CDR3.

This clone was counted only a few times. The chain couples TRBV10-3 to TRBJ1-5; maybe TRBD1 (6 bases). Germline V lookup: CDR1 ENHRY, CDR2 SYGVKD. The V end was cut by 6 bases, the J end by 4 bases, with 10 bases between. This CDR3 is 13 amino acids long. The CDR3 protein is CAISQDRNQPQHF. CDR3 bases: TGTGCCATCAGCCAAGACAGGAATCAGCCCCAGCATTTT.

The chain links TRBV4-3 to TRBJ1-2; 9 positions match TRBD1. Per the germline V gene, CDR1 is LGHNA and CDR2 is YSLEER. Unmatched junction bases numbered 9, after V lost 3 bases and J lost 7 bases. The CDR3 loop spans 15 amino acids. For the CDR3, the DNA is TGCGCCAGCAGCCAGGCCGGGACAGGGTTCGGTGGCTACACCTTC. This codes for CASSQAGTGFGGYTF.

The rearrangement uses TRBV5-5 and TRBJ2-5; maybe TRBD2 (6 bases). The germline gives CDR1 SGHKS, CDR2 YYEKEE (reference sequence). The CDR3 consists of 15 residues. V was trimmed by 4 bases and J by 3 bases, leaving 16 bases between them. In DNA, the CDR3 is TGTGCCAGCAGCCTGACTAGTCGGGAAAAAGAGACCCAGTACTTC. Protein: CASSLTSREKETQYF. Full variable domain (missing parts from reference TRBV5-5 and TRBJ2-5): DAGVTQSPTHLIKTRGQQVTLRCSPISGHKSVSWYQQVLGQGPQFIFQYYEKEERGRGNFPDRFSARQFPNYSSELNVNALLLGDSALYLCASSLTSREKETQYFGPGTRLLVL.